The 3 T cell receptor beta chains in this list originate from one sample, sequenced in a study of a mutant IDH1 vaccine in newly diagnosed glioma. The time point is: week 35, safety follow-up. Vaccination comprised doses that each held 300 ug of mutant IDH1 20-mer peptide, plus topical imiquimod. Data came from immunoSEQ multiplex PCR; TCRdb stores just in-frame clones and leaves some out. Among roughly 69,000 clones, around 87% were seen once, and the ten largest hold about 2%. Their antigens remain unidentified. The starting material was PBMCs, obtained from a glioma patient whose treatment included an IDH1 peptide vaccine. These receptors all come from a man aged 30-40 years with glioma.

The V gene is TRBV5-1, the J gene TRBJ1-1, with 12 bases that match TRBD1. J lost 6 bases, V lost 4 bases, and 7 bases had no gene match. This CDR3 is built from 15 residues. The germline CDR1 and CDR2 sequences are SGHRS and YFSETQ. The CDR3 reads CASSPGQGAGAEAFF. The CDR3 nucleotides read TGCGCCAGCAGCCCGGGACAGGGGGCCGGAGCTGAAGCTTTCTTT.

The rearrangement joins TRBV10-3 to TRBJ2-5, with D unresolved. The CDR3 contains 12 residues. Trimming took off 10 bases at V and 2 bases at J, with 11 bases between the two ends. Germline V gene sequence: CDR1 ENHRY, CDR2 SYGVKD. The CDR3 here is CATRTDQETQYF. CDR3 DNA: TGTGCCACCCGGACGGATCAAGAGACCCAGTACTTC.

The genes are TRBV14 and TRBJ1-2, with unresolved D. Looked up from germline, CDR1 is SGHDN and CDR2 is FVKESK. Trimming left V 0 bases short and J 4 bases short, with 6 bases between. The CDR3 totals 13 residues. The CDR3 sequence is CASSQEWGYGYTF. The CDR3 DNA follows: TGTGCCAGCAGCCAAGAATGGGGCTATGGCTACACCTTC. Filled out from reference TRBV14 and TRBJ1-2, the complete variable domain reads EAGVTQFPSHSVIEKGQTVTLRCDPISGHDNLYWYRRVMGKEIKFLLHFVKESKQDESGMPNNRFLAERTGGTYSTLKVQPAELEDSGVYFCASSQEWGYGYTFGSGTRLTVV.